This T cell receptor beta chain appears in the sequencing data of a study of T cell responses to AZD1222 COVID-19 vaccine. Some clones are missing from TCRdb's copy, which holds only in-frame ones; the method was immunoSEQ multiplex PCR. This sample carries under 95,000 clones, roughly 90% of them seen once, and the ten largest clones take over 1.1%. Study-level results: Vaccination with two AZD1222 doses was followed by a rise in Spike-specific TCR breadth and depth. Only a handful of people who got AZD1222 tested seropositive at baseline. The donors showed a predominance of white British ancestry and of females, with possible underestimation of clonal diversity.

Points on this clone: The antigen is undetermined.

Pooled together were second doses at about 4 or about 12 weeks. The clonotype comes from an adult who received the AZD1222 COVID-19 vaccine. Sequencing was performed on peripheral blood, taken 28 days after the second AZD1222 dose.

CDR3 DNA sequence: TGTGCCAGCAGCTTAGGACAGCTCTATGGCTACACCTTC. Its translation: CASSLGQLYGYTF. This chain uses TRBV11-2 with TRBJ1-2; D might be TRBD1 (5 bases). This CDR3 region has 13 residues. V was cut by 1 base and J by 4 bases, with 7 bases left in between. Germline CDR1 reads SGHAT; CDR2 reads FQNNGV. Full variable domain (remainder filled in from reference TRBV11-2 and TRBJ1-2): EAGVAQSPRYKIIEKRQSVAFWCNPISGHATLYWYQQILGQGPKLLIQFQNNGVVDDSQLPKDRFSAERLKGVDSTLKIQPAKLEDSAVYLCASSLGQLYGYTFGSGTRLTVV.